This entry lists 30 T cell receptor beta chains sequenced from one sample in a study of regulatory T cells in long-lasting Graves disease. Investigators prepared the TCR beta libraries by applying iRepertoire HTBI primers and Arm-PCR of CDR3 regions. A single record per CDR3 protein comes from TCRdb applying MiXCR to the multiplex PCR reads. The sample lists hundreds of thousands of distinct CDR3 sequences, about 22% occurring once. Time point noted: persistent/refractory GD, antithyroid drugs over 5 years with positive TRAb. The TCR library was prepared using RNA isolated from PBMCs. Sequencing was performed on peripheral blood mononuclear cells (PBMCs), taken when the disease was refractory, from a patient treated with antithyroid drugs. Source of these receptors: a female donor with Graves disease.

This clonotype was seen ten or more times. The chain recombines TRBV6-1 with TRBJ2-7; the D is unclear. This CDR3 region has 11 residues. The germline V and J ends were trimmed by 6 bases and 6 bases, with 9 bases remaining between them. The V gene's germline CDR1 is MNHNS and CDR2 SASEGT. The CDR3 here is CASSSGSEQYF. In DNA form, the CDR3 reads TGTGCCAGCAGCTCAGGCTCCGAGCAGTACTTC.

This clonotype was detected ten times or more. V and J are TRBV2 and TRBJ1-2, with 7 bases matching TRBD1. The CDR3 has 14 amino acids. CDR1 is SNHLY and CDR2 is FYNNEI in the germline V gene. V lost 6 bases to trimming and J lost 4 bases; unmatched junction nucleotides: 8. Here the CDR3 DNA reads TGTGCCAGCAGACGCGGACAGGACCTCTATGGCTACACCTTC. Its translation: CASRRGQDLYGYTF.

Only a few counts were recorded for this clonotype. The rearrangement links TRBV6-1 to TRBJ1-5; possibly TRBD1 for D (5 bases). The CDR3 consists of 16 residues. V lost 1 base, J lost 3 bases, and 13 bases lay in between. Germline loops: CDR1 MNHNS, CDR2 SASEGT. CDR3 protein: CASSEVGGSPNQPQHF. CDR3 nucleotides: TGTGCCAGCAGTGAAGTCGGGGGGTCTCCCAATCAGCCCCAGCATTTT.

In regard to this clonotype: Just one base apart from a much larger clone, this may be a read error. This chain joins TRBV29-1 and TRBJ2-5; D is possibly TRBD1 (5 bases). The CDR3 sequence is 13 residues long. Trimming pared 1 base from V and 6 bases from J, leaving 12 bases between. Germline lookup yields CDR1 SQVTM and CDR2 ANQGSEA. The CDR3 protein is CSVEALGAQTQYF. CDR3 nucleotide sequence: TGCAGCGTTGAAGCCCTAGGGGCGCAGACCCAGTACTTC.

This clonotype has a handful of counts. CDR3 in DNA: TGTGCCAGCAGCGGAAGCGGCGGGAGGGCCTCCTACGAGCAGTACTTC. Amino acids: CASSGSGGRASYEQYF. This chain uses TRBV7-9 with TRBJ2-7; 9 bases fit TRBD2. J lost 0 bases, V lost 5 bases, and 8 bases had no gene match. Germline V gives CDR1 SEHNR, CDR2 FQNEAQ (reference sequence). CDR3 length: 16 residues.

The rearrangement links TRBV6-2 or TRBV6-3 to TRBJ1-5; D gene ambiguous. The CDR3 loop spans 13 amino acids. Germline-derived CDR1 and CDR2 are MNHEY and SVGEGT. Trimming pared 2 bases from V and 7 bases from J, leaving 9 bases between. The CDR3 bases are TGTGCCAGCAGTTACAGGTTTGAACAGCCCCAGCATTTT. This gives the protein CASSYRFEQPQHF.

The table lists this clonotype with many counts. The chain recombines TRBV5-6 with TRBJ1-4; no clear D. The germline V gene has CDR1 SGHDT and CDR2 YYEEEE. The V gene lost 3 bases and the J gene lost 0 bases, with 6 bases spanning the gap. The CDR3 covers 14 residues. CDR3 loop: CASSSATTNEKLFF. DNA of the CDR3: TGTGCCAGCAGCTCGGCCACAACTAATGAAAAACTGTTTTTT.

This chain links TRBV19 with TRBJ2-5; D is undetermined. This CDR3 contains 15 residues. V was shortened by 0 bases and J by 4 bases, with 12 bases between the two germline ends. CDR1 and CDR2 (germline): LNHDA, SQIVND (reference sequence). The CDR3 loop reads CASSIDLETTETQYF. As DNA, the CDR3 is TGTGCCAGTAGTATAGATCTCGAAACAACAGAGACCCAGTACTTC.

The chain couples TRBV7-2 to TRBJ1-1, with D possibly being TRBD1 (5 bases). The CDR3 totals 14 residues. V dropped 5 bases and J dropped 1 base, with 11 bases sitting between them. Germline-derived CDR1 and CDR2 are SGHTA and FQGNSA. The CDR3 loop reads CASSPGTSNTEAFF. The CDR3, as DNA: TGTGCCAGCAGCCCGGGGACGTCGAACACTGAAGCTTTCTTT.

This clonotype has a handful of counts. The CDR3: CASSQGPTGPTSNYGYTF. The CDR3 nucleotides are TGTGCCAGCAGCCAAGGCCCGACAGGTCCCACGTCTAACTATGGCTACACCTTC. The V and J genes are TRBV4-2 and TRBJ1-2; possible D gene TRBD1, 6 bases. Germline V lookup: CDR1 LGHNA, CDR2 YNFKEQ. The CDR3 spans 18 residues. The V gene lost 1 base and the J gene lost 0 bases, with 18 bases spanning the gap.

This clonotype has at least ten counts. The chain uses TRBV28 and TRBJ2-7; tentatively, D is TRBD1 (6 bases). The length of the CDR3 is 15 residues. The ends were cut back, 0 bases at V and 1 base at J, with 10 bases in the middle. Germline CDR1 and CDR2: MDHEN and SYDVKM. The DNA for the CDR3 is TGTGCCAGCAGTTTATGGGGGGCCCCTTCCTACGAGCAGTACTTC. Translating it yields CASSLWGAPSYEQYF.

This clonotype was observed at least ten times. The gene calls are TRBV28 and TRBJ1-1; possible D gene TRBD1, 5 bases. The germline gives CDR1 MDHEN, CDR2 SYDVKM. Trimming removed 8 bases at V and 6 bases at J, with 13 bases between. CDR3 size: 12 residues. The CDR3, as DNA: TGTGCCAGCCTTGAGATGGGGGCTGAAGCTTTCTTT. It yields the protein CASLEMGAEAFF.

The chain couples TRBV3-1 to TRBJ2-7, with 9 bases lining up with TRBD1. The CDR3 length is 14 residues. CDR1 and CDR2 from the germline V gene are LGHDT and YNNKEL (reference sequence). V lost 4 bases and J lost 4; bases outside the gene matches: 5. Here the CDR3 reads CASSPTGGAYEQYF. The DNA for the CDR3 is TGTGCCAGCAGCCCCACAGGGGGCGCTTACGAGCAGTACTTC.

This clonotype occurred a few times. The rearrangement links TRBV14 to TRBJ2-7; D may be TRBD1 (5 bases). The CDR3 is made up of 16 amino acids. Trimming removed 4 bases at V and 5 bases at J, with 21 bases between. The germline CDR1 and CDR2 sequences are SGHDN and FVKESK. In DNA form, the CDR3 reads TGTGCCAGCAGCCGATGGGGCGGTCCTCGGCTAGACGAGCAGTACTTC. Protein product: CASSRWGGPRLDEQYF. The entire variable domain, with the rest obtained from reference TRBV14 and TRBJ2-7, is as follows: EAGVTQFPSHSVIEKGQTVTLRCDPISGHDNLYWYRRVMGKEIKFLLHFVKESKQDESGMPNNRFLAERTGGTYSTLKVQPAELEDSGVYFCASSRWGGPRLDEQYFGPGTRLTVT.

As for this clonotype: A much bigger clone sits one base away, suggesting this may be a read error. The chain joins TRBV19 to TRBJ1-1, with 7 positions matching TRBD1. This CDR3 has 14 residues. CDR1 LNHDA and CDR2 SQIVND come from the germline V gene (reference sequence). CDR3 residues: CASRLRQGVAEASF. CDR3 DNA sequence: TGTGCCAGTAGGTTGAGACAGGGTGTGGCTGAAGCTTCCTTT. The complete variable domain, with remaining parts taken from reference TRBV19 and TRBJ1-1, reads DGGITQSPKYLFRKEGQNVTLSCEQNLNHDAMYWYRQDPGQGLRLIYYSQIVNDFQKGDIAEGYSVSREKKESFPLTVTSAQKNPTAFYLCASRLRQGVAEASFGQGTRLTVV.

The CDR3 DNA sequence: TGTGCCAGCACCGTCGGGGGCAACACTGAAGCTTTCTTT. Its translation: CASTVGGNTEAFF. The V and J genes are TRBV12-3 or TRBV12-4 and TRBJ1-1, with D possibly being TRBD1 (6 bases). Trimming cost V 7 bases and J 2 bases, with 11 bases left between them. CDR3 length equals 13 residues.

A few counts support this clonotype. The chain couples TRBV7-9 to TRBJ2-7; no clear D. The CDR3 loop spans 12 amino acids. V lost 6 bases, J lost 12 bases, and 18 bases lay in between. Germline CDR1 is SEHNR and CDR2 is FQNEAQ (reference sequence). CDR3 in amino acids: CASSEGRENRYF. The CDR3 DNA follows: TGTGCCAGCAGTGAAGGACGCGAAAATCGGTACTTC.

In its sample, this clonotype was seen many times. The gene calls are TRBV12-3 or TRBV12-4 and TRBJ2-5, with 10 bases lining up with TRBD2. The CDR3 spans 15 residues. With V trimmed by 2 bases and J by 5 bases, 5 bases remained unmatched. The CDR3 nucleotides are TGTGCCAGCAGTTTACTAGCGGGAGCCGGCGAGACCCAGTACTTC. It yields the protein CASSLLAGAGETQYF.

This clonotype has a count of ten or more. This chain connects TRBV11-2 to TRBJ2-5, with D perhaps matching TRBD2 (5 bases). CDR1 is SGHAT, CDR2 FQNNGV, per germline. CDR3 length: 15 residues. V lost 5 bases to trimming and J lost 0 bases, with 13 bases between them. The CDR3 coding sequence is TGTGCCAGCAGCCTCCGAGGGAGCAACCAAGAGACCCAGTACTTC. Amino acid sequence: CASSLRGSNQETQYF.

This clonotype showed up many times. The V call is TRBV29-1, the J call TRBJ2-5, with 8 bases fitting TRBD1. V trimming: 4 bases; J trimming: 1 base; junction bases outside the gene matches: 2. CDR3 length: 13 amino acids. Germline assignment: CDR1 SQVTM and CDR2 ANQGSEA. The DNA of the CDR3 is TGCAGCGTTGCCCAGGGGGCCCAAGAGACCCAGTACTTC. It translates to CSVAQGAQETQYF.

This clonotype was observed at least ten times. The DNA of the CDR3 is TGTGCCAGCAGTTTACAGGACGGTCTGACCACACTCTATGGCTACACCTTC. As protein: CASSLQDGLTTLYGYTF. V gene TRBV28 combines with J gene TRBJ1-2; no firm D call. Germline assignment: CDR1 MDHEN and CDR2 SYDVKM. The CDR3 contains 17 residues. Trimming stripped 2 bases from V and 4 bases from J, with 20 bases between.

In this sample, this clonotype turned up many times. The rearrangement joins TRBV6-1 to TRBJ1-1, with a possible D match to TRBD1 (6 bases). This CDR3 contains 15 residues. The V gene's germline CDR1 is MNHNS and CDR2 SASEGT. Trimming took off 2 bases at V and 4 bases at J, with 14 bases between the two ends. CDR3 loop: CASSEQGIKGTEAFF. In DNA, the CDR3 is TGTGCCAGCAGTGAACAGGGGATTAAGGGCACTGAAGCTTTCTTT.

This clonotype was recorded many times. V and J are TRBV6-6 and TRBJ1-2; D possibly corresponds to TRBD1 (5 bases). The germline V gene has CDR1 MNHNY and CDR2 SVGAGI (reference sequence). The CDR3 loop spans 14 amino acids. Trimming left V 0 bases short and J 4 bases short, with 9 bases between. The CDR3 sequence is CASSYSSGGYGYTF. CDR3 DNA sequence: TGTGCCAGCAGTTACTCGTCCGGGGGCTATGGCTACACCTTC.

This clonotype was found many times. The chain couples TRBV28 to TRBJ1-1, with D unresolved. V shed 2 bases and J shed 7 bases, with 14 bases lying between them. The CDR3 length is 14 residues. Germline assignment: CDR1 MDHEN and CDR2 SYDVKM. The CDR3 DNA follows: TGTGCCAGCAGTTTAAATGCCTGGCGCTTTGAAGCTTTCTTT. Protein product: CASSLNAWRFEAFF.

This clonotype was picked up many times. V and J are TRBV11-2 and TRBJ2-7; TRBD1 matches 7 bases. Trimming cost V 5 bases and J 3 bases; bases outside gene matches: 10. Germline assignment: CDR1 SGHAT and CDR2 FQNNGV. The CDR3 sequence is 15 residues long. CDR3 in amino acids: CASSDHRGRLYEQYF. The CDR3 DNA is TGTGCCAGCAGCGACCACAGGGGACGGCTCTACGAGCAGTACTTC.

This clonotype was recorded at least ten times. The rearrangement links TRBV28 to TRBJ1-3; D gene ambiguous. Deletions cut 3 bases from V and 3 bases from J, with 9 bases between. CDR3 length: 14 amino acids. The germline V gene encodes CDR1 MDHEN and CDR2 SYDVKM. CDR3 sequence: CASSFRGGGNTIYF. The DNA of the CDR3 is TGTGCCAGCAGTTTCCGAGGTGGTGGAAACACCATATATTTT. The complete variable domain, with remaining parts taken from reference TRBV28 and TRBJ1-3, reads DVKVTQSSRYLVKRTGEKVFLECVQDMDHENMFWYRQDPGLGLRLIYFSYDVKMKEKGDIPEGYSVSREKKERFSLILESASTNQTSMYLCASSFRGGGNTIYFGEGSWLTVV.

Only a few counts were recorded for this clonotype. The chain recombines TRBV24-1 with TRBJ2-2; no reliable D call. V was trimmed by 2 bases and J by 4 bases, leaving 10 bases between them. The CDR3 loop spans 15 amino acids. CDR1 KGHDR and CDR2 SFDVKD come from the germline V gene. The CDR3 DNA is TGTGCCACCAGTGATTCCTTTGGGGTCACCGGGGAGCTGTTTTTT. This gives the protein CATSDSFGVTGELFF.

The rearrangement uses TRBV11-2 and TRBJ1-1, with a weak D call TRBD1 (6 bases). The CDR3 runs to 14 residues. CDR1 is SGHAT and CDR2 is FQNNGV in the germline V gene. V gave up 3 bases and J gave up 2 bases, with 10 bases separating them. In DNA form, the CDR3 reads TGTGCCAGCAGCTTCTCAGGGGAAAACACTGAAGCTTTCTTT. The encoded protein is CASSFSGENTEAFF.

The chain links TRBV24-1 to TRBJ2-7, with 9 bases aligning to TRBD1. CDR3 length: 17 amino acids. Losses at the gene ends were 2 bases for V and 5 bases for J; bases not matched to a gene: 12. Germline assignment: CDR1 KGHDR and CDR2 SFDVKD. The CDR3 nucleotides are TGTGCCACCAGTGATTATCGGACAGGGGATAACGTCCACGAGCAGTACTTC. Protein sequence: CATSDYRTGDNVHEQYF.

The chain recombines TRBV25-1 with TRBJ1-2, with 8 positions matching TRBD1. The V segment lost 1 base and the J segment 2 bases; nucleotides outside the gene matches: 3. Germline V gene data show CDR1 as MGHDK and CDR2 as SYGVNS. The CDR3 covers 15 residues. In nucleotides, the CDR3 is TGTGCCAGCAGTGAATGGGACAGGCCCAACTATGGCTACACCTTC. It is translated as CASSEWDRPNYGYTF.